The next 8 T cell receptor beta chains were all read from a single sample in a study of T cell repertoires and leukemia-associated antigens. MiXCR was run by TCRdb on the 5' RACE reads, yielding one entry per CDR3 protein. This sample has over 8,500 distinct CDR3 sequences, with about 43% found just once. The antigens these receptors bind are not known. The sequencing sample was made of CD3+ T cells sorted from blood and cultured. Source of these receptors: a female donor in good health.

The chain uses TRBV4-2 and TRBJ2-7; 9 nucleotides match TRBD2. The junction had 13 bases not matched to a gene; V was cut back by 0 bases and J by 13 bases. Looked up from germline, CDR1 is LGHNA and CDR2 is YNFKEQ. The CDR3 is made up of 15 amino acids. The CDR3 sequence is CASSQDIGSGRSSYF. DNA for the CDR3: TGTGCCAGCAGCCAAGATATTGGTAGCGGGAGAAGTTCTTACTTC.

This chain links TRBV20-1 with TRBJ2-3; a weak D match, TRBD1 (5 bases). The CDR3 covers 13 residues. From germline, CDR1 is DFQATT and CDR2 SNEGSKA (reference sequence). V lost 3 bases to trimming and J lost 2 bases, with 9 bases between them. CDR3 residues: CSASMDNTDTQYF. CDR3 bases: TGCAGTGCTAGCATGGACAACACAGATACGCAGTATTTT.

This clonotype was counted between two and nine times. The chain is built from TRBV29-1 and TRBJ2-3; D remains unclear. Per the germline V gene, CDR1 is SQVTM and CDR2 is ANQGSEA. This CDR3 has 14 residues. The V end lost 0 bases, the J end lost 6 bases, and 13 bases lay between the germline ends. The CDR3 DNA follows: TGCAGCGTTGAAGATCTAGGCTCTTTGGATACGCAGTATTTT. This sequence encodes CSVEDLGSLDTQYF.

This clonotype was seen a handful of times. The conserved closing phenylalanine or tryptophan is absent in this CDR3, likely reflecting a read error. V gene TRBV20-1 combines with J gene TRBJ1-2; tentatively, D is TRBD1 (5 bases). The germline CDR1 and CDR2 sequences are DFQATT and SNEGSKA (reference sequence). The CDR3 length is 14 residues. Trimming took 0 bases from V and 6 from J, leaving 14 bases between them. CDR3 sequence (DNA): TGCAGTGCTAGAGATTTGTTGGGGCTCCATGGCTACACCCTC. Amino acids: CSARDLLGLHGYTL.

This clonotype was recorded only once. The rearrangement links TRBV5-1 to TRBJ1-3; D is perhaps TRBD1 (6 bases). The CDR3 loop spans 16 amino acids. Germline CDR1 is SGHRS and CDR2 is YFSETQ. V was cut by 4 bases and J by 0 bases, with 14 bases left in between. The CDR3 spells CASSPWGPSSGNTIYF. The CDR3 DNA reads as TGCGCCAGCAGCCCGTGGGGGCCGAGCTCTGGAAACACCATATATTTT.

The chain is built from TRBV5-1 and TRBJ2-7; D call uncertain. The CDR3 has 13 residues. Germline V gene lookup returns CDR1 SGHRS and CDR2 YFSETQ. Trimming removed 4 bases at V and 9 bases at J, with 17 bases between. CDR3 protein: CASSPRVAYVQYF. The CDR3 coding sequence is TGCGCCAGCAGCCCTCGGGTGGCCTATGTGCAGTACTTC.

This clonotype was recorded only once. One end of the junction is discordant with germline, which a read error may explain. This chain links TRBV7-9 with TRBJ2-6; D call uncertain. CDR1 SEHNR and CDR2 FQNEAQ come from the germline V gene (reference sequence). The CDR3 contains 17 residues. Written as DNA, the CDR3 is TGTGCCAACAGCCAAAAATCCCGTTCGTCTGGGGCCAACGTCCTGACTTTC. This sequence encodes CANSQKSRSSGANVLTF.

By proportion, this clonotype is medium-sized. In DNA form, the CDR3 reads TGTGCCAGCAGCTTGGGCAGCAACTTCAATGGCTACACCTTC. It yields the protein CASSLGSNFNGYTF. The J gene is TRBJ1-2, the V gene TRBV7-4; D is unclear. The CDR3 extends over 14 amino acids. V lost 3 bases and J lost 6, with 14 bases in between. CDR1 SGHVT and CDR2 SQSDAQ come from the germline V gene.